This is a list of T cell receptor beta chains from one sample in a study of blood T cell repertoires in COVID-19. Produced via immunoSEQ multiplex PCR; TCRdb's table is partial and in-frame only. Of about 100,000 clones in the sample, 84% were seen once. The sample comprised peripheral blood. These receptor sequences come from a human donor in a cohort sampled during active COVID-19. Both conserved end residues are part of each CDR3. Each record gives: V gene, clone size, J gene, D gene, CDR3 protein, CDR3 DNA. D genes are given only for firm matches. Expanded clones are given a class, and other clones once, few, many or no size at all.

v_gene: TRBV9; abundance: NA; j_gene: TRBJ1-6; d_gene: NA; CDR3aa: CASSTRQDNSPLHF; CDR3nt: TGTGCCAGCAGCACCCGACAGGATAATTCACCCCTCCACTTT
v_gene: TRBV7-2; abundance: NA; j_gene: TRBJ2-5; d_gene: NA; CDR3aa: CASSFGETQYF; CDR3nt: TGTGCCAGCAGCTTCGGAGAGACCCAGTACTTC
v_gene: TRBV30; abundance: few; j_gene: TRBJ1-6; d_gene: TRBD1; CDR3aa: CASGIGQGNSPLHF; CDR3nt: TGTGCCAGTGGAATCGGACAGGGAAATTCACCCCTCCACTTT
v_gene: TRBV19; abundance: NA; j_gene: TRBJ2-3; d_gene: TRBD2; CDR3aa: CASSIDRTSFSDTQYF; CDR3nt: TGTGCCAGTAGTATAGATAGGACTAGCTTCTCCGATACGCAGTATTTT
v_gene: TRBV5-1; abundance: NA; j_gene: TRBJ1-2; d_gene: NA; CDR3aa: CASSSRGQGNGYTF; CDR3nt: TGCGCCAGCAGCTCCCGTGGTCAGGGTAACGGCTACACCTTC
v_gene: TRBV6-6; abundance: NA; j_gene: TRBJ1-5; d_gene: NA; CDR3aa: CASSRPGGNQPQHF; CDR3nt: TGTGCCAGCAGTCGCCCCGGGGGAAATCAGCCCCAGCATTTT
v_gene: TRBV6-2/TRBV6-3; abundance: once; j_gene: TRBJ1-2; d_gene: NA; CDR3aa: CASSPTGNYGYTF; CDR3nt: TGTGCCAGCAGTCCAACAGGAAACTATGGCTACACCTTC
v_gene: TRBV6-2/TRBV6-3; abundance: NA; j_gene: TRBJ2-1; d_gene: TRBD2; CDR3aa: CASSNGGAGYNEQFF; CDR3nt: TGTGCCAGCAGCAACGGGGGGGCGGGCTACAATGAGCAGTTCTTC
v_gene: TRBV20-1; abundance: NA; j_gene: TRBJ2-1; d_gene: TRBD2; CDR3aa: CSASDSGRSYNEQFF; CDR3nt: TGCAGTGCTAGTGACAGCGGGAGGTCCTACAATGAGCAGTTCTTC
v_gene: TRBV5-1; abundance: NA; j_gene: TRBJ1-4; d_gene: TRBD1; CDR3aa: CASCTGGTNEKLFF; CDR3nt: TGCGCCAGCTGTACAGGGGGGACTAATGAAAAACTGTTTTTT
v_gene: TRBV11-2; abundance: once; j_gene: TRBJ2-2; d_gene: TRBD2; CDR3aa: CASSLRSAGGAGELFF; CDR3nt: TGTGCCAGCAGCTTAAGGTCCGCGGGGGGCGCCGGGGAGCTGTTTTTT
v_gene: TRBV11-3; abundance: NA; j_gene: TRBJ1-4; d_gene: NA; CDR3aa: CASSLGPGKKLFF; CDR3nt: TGTGCCAGCAGCTTAGGGCCGGGAAAAAAACTGTTTTTT
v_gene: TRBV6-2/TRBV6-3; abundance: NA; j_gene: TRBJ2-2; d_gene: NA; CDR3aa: CASSYSVREALPGELFF; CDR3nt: TGTGCCAGCAGTTACTCGGTCCGCGAAGCTCTCCCCGGGGAGCTGTTTTTT
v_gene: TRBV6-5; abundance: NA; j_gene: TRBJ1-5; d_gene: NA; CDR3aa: CASSHSVANQPQHF; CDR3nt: TGTGCCAGCAGTCATTCCGTAGCCAATCAGCCCCAGCATTTT
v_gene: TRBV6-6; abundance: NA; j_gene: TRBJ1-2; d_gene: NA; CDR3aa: CASSYGRTNYGYTF; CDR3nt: TGTGCCAGCAGTTACGGTCGGACAAACTATGGCTACACCTTC
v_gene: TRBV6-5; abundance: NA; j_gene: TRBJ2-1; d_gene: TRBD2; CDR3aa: CASSYQPGGYNEQFF; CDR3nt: TGTGCCAGCAGTTATCAGCCGGGGGGCTACAATGAGCAGTTCTTC
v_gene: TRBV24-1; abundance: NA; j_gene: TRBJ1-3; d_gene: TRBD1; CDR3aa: CATSDSGTGDDTIYF; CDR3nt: TGTGCCACCAGTGACTCCGGGACAGGGGACGACACCATATATTTT
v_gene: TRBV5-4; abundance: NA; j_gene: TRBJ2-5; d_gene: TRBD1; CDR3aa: CASSSRTGETQYF; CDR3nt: TGTGCCAGCAGCTCACGGACAGGGGAGACCCAGTACTTC
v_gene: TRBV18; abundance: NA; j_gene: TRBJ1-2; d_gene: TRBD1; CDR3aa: CASSPGQGNYGYTF; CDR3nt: TGTGCCAGCTCCCCAGGACAGGGTAACTATGGCTACACCTTC
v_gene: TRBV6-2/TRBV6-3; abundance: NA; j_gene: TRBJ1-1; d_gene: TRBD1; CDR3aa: CASSWTGGYTEAFF; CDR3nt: TGTGCCAGCAGTTGGACAGGGGGCTACACTGAAGCTTTCTTT
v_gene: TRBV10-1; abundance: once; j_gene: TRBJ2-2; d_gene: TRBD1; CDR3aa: CASSPGTDVANTGELFF; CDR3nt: TGCGCCAGCAGTCCCGGGACAGACGTCGCGAACACCGGGGAGCTGTTTTTT
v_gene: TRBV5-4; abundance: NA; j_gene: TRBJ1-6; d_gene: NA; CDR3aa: CASSSKKIGGNSPLHF; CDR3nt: TGTGCCAGCAGCTCCAAAAAAATCGGAGGGAATTCACCCCTCCACTTT
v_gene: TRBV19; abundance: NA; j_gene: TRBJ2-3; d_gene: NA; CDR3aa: CASSTHGVRDTQYF; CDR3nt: TGTGCCAGTAGTACCCACGGGGTTAGGGATACGCAGTATTTT
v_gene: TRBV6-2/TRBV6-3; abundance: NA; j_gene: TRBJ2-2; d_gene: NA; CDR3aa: CASSYSRANTGELFF; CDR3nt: TGTGCCAGCAGTTACTCGAGGGCGAACACCGGGGAGCTGTTTTTT
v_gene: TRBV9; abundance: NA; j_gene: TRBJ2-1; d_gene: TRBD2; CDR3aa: CASSFRTSGDNEQFF; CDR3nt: TGTGCCAGCAGCTTCCGGACTAGCGGGGACAATGAGCAGTTCTTC
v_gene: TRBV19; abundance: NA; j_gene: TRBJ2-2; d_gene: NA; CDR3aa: CASSIDRRTSAAEGATGELFF; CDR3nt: TGTGCCAGTAGTATAGATCGGCGAACCTCCGCGGCGGAGGGGGCTACCGGGGAGCTGTTTTTT
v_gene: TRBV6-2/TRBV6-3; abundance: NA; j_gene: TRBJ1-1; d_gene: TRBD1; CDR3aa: CASSPGGDPEAFF; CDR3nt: TGTGCCAGCAGTCCAGGGGGCGATCCTGAAGCTTTCTTT
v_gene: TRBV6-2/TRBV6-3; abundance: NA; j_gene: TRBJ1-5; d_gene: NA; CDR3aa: CASSYGDRYYSNQPQHF; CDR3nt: TGTGCCAGCAGTTACGGCGACAGATATTATAGCAATCAGCCCCAGCATTTT
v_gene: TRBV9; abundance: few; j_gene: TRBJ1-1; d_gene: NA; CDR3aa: CASSVSHRANTEAFF; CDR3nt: TGTGCCAGCAGCGTATCGCACAGGGCCAACACTGAAGCTTTCTTT
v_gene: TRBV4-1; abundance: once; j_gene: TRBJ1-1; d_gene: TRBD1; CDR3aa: CASSQGQGPTATEAFF; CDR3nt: TGCGCCAGCAGCCAGGGACAGGGCCCGACGGCCACTGAAGCTTTCTTT
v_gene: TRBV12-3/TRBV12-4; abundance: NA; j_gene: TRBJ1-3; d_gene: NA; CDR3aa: CASSEQVINTIYF; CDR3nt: TGTGCCAGCAGCGAACAGGTTATCAACACCATATATTTT
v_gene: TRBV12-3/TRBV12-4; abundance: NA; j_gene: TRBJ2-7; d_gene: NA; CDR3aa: CASSGFYEQYF; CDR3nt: TGTGCCAGCTCGGGATTTTACGAGCAGTACTTC
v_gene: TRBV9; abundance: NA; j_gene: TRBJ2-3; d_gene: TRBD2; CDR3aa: CASSVAGGQGDTQYF; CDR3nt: TGTGCCAGCAGCGTAGCGGGGGGGCAGGGAGATACGCAGTATTTT
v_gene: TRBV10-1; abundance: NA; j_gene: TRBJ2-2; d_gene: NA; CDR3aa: CASSESFPHPKTGELFF; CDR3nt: TGCGCCAGCAGTGAGTCCTTCCCACATCCCAAAACCGGGGAGCTGTTTTTT
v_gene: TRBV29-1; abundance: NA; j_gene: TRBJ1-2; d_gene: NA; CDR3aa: CSVGGQGVSPVSYGYTF; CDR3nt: TGCAGCGTTGGGGGGCAGGGCGTCAGCCCCGTTAGCTATGGCTACACCTTC
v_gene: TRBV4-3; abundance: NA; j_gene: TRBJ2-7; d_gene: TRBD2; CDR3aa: CASSPQQLAGHGDYEQYF; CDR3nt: TGCGCCAGCAGCCCTCAACAGCTAGCGGGGCACGGAGACTACGAGCAGTACTTC
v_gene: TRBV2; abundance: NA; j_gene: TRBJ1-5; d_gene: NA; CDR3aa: CASSGGNRGNQPQHF; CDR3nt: TGTGCCAGCAGTGGGGGAAACAGGGGCAATCAGCCCCAGCATTTT